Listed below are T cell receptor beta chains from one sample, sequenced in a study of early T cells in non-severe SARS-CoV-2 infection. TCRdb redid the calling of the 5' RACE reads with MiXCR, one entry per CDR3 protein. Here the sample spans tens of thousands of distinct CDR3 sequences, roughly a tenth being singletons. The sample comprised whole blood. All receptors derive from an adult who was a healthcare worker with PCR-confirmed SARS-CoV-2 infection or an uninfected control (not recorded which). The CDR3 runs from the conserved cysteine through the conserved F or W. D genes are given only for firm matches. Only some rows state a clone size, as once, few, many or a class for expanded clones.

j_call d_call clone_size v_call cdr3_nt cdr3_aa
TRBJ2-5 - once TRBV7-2 TGTGCCAGCAGCTCTCGGCGCGGGGCGGAGACCCAGTACTTC CASSSRRGAETQYF
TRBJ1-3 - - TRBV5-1 TGCGCCAGCAGCTTGGACGCCAGCTTCTCTGGAAACACCATATATTTT CASSLDASFSGNTIYF
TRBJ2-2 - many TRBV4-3 TGCGCCAGCAGCCAAGACCGTAGGTCCGGGGAGCTGTTTTTT CASSQDRRSGELFF
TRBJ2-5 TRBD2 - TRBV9 TGTGCCAGCAGCACGACAGGCGGGGGGGCCGGAGAGACCCAGTACTTC CASSTTGGGAGETQYF
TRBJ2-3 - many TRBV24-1 TGTGCCACCAGTGATCCGAGCCCGGACAGTCATACGCAGTATTTT CATSDPSPDSHTQYF
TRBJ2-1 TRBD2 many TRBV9 TGTGCCAGCAGCGCGACTAGCGGGGGTTACAATGAGCAGTTCTTC CASSATSGGYNEQFF
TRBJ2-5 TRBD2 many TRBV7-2 TGTGCCAGCAGCCCCCTTCGGGCTAGCGGACAAAGAGAGACCCAGTACTTC CASSPLRASGQRETQYF
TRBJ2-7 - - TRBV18 TGTGCCAGCTCACCACCCGGGGTCTACGAGCAGTACTTC CASSPPGVYEQYF
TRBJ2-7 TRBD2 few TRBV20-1 TGCAGTGCTAGATCAAGCGGGAGGAACGAGCAGTACTTC CSARSSGRNEQYF
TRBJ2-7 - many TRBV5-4 TGTGCCAGCAGCCGGCAGCAGTACTTC CASSRQQYF
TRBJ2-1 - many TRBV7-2 TGTGCCAGCAGCCTCCGGGGATTGGGAGTCTACAATGAGCAGTTCTTC CASSLRGLGVYNEQFF
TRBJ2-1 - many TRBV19 TGTGCCAGTAGTAGAGCTCCCCATGAGCAGTTCTTC CASSRAPHEQFF
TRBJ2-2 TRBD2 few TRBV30 TGTGCCTGGTCCTTGTGGAGCGGGAGTAAAGGCGGGGAGCTGTTTTTT CAWSLWSGSKGGELFF
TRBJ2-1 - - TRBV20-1 TGCAGTGCTAGGGAGGTCTGGGCCGTCAATGAGCAGTTCTTC CSAREVWAVNEQFF
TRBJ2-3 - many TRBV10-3 TGTGCCATCAGTGAAAGACAACCTTCAACGGATACGCAGTATTTT CAISERQPSTDTQYF
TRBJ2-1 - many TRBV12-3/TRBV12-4 TGTGCCAGCAGTTTTTTCAGGGTCAATGAGCAGTTCTTC CASSFFRVNEQFF
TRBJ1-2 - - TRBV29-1 TGCAGCGCCGGAAGAGATGGCTACACCTTC CSAGRDGYTF
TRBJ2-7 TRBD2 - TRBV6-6 TGTGCCAGCAGTTACTCTGAGCGGGGGGGCAACGAGCAGTACTTC CASSYSERGGNEQYF
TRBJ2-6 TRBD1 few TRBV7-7 TGTGCCAGCAGCTTAGGGACAGGAAGGGCAGGGGCCAACGTCCTGACTTTC CASSLGTGRAGANVLTF
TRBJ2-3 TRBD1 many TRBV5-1 TGCGCCAGCAGCTTGAAGGGGGCTGGGACAGATACGCAGTATTTT CASSLKGAGTDTQYF
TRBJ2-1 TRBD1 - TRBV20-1 TGCAGTGCTAGAAAGGGACAGATCCTCTACAATGAGCAGTTCTTC CSARKGQILYNEQFF
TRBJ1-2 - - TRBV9 TGTGCCAGCGAAGGCCTCAACTATGGCTACACCTTC CASEGLNYGYTF
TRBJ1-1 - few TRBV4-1 TGCGCCAGCAGCTTTCAGGGGAGGGGCACTGAAGCTTTCTTT CASSFQGRGTEAFF
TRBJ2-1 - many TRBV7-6 TGTGCCAGCAGCCCAACGCCGACAGAAAATGAGCAGTTCTTC CASSPTPTENEQFF
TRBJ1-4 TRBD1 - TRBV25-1 TGTGCCAGCAGTGACCACAGGGGTAATGAAAAACTGTTTTTT CASSDHRGNEKLFF
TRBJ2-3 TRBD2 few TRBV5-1 TGCGCCAGCAGCCCTCATGGAAGTAGCGGGGCTCCAGATACGCAGTATTTT CASSPHGSSGAPDTQYF
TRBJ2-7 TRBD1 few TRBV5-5 TGTGCCAGCAGCCAGGCGGTAACAGGGGGCAACGAGCAGTACTTC CASSQAVTGGNEQYF
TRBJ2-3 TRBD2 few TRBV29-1 TGCAGCGTTGACCACCTAGCGGGGGGACGCACAGATACGCAGTATTTT CSVDHLAGGRTDTQYF
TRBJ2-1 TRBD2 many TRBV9 TGTGCCAGCAGCGAATCGGGACTAGCCTACAATGAGCAGTTCTTC CASSESGLAYNEQFF
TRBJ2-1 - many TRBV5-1 TGCGCCAGCAGCCCGGCGGACGGAAGCTCCTACAATGAGCAGTTCTTC CASSPADGSSYNEQFF
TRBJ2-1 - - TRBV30 TGTGCCTGGAGCAGGCAGGGGGAGGTCCGGGACAATGAGCAGTTCTTC CAWSRQGEVRDNEQFF
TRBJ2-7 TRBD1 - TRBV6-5 TGTGCCAGCAGTTCCCTCCGGGACAGGGTAGTCGAAAGCTCCTACGAGCAGTACTTC CASSSLRDRVVESSYEQYF
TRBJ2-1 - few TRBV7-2 TGTGCCAGCAGCTTAGCCGGGGCCCGGAATGAGCAGTTCTTC CASSLAGARNEQFF
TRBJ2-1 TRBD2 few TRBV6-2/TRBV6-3 TGTGCCAGCACGAGGGACGGGAGGCTCTACAATGAGCAGTTCTTC CASTRDGRLYNEQFF
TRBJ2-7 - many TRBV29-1 TGCAGCGTTGAAGAACCCGTTTCAAGGGGCTACGAGCAGTACTTC CSVEEPVSRGYEQYF
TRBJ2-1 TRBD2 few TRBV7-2 TGTGCCAGCAGCTTTAAAGGGACTAGCGGATACAATGAGCAGTTCTTC CASSFKGTSGYNEQFF
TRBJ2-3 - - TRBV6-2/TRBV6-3 TGTGCCAGCAGTCCTCCCATACCTCGAAGCATAGATACGCAGTATTTT CASSPPIPRSIDTQYF
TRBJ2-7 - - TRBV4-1 TGCGCCAGCAGCCAAGTTTGGCTACCGGGGGGCCAGCAGTACTTC CASSQVWLPGGQQYF
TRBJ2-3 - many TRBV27 TGTGTCACATGGCGGGGAAGCACAGATACGCAGTATTTT CVTWRGSTDTQYF
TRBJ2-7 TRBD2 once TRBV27 TGTGCCAGCAGCTGGACTAGCGGAGCCTACGAGCAGTACTTC CASSWTSGAYEQYF
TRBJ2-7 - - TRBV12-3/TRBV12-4 TGTGCCAGCAGTTTATCGGGATTCTCCTACGAGCAGTACTTC CASSLSGFSYEQYF
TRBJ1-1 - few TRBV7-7 TGTGCTAGCAGCCAGGGGCAAGGGGCTGAAGCTTTCTTT CASSQGQGAEAFF
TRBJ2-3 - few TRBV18 TGTGCCAGCTCGATCGGGACGGCCACAGATACGCAGTATTTT CASSIGTATDTQYF
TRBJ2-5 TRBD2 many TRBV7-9 TGTGCCAGCAAATCATGGACTAGCGGGAGTGGCGAGACCCAGTACTTC CASKSWTSGSGETQYF
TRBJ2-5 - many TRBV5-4 TGTGCCAGCAGCTTGGAACTTGAGGAGACCCAGTACTTC CASSLELEETQYF